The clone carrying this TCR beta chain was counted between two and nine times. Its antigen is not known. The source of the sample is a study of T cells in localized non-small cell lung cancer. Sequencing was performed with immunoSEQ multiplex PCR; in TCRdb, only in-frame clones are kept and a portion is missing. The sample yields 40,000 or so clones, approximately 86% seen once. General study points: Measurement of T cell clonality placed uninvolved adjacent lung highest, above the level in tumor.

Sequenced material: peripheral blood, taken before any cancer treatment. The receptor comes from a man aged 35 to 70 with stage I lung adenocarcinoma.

The CDR3 nucleotides read TGCGCCAGCAGCCAAGGGCAGGCTCGCTCCTACGAGCAGTACTTC. Protein sequence: CASSQGQARSYEQYF. The gene calls are TRBV4-1 and TRBJ2-7; no reliable D call. V was pared by 1 base and J by 0 bases, with 10 bases between. The CDR3 length is 15 residues. Germline V gene data show CDR1 as MGHRA and CDR2 as YSYEKL.